This note documents a single T cell receptor (beta chain) sequence. Its cognate antigen is unknown. The V gene's germline CDR1 is MNHNS and CDR2 SASEGT. V was clipped by 5 bases and J by 2 bases; unmatched bases: 6. This CDR3 contains 14 residues. These data belong to a study of cytomegalovirus exposure and HLA in healthy donors. Study conclusions and caveats: The listing of 160 or so TCR beta chains classed them as cytomegalovirus-associated. TCR beta V segments were, for the most part, productive about 90% or about 30% of the time in an earlier analysis.

A multiplex PCR was run with 60 Vbeta primers and 13 Jbeta primers. Method: immunoSEQ multiplex PCR; TCRdb's copy keeps in-frame clones and lacks some. Of 95,000 to 150,000 clones listed, roughly 80% are singletons. The receptor comes from a woman aged 40 to 50 in good health and CMV-seropositive. The sample was PBMCs. V gene TRBV6-1 combines with J gene TRBJ2-7; 7 nucleotides align to TRBD1. The CDR3: CASSRSQGAYEQYF. CDR3 nucleotide sequence: TGTGCCAGCAGTCGGTCCCAGGGGGCCTACGAGCAGTACTTC.